The 14 T cell receptor beta chains presented below share a single source sample, sequenced in a study of graft-versus-host responses after intestinal transplantation. The repertoire was sequenced with immunoSEQ multiplex PCR; TCRdb's copy has only in-frame clones and lacks some. The sample holds around 100,000 clones, around 94% seen once. No antigen is known for these receptors. The sequencing used unstimulated CD8+ T cells sorted from spleen or lymph node cells, collected before transplant. All receptors derive from a human donor who was the organ donor for an intestinal transplant.

The V and J genes are TRBV11-3 and TRBJ2-7; D is possibly TRBD2 (6 bases). The germline V gene encodes CDR1 SGHNT and CDR2 YENEEA. V dropped 1 base and J dropped 4 bases, with 11 bases sitting between them. The CDR3 spans 14 residues. The CDR3 loop reads CASSLGDAGYEQYF. The CDR3 DNA reads as TGTGCCAGCAGCTTAGGAGATGCGGGATACGAGCAGTACTTC.

The V and J genes are TRBV18 and TRBJ2-7; D unclear. CDR3 size: 11 residues. Germline CDR1 reads KGHSH; CDR2 reads LQKENI. Trimming shortened V by 3 bases and J by 2 bases, and 2 bases separated the two germline ends. DNA of the CDR3: TGTGCCAGCTCACCCACCTACGAGCAGTACTTC. This encodes CASSPTYEQYF.

The V call is TRBV4-3, the J call TRBJ1-5; D is unclear. This CDR3 is built from 14 residues. CDR1 LGHNA and CDR2 YSLEER come from the germline V gene. The ends were cut back, 0 bases at V and 3 bases at J, with 6 bases in the middle. CDR3 bases: TGCGCCAGCAGCCAAGACGCTTTCAATCAGCCCCAGCATTTT. It translates to CASSQDAFNQPQHF.

The CDR3 is CASSQDEGTPYEQYF. The CDR3 DNA reads TGCGCCAGCAGCCAAGATGAGGGGACCCCCTACGAGCAGTACTTC. V is TRBV4-3 and J is TRBJ2-7; D might be TRBD1 or TRBD2, each matching 5 bases. This CDR3 has 15 amino acids. Trimming removed 0 bases from V and 2 bases from J, with 11 bases in between. Germline CDR1 and CDR2: LGHNA and YSLEER.

This clone was seen just once. The chain uses TRBV19 and TRBJ2-7, with TRBD2 matching over 9 bases. Germline CDR1 and CDR2: LNHDA and SQIVND (reference sequence). The CDR3 covers 15 residues. V lost 2 bases to trimming and J lost 2 bases; unmatched junction nucleotides: 4. CDR3 residues: CASSITAGGTYEQYF. For the CDR3, the DNA is TGTGCCAGTAGTATAACAGCGGGAGGTACCTACGAGCAGTACTTC.

Written as DNA, the CDR3 is TGTGCCAGCAGAGGCGGGGCGGAAGACAATGAGCAGTTCTTC. Protein: CASRGGAEDNEQFF. The chain joins TRBV9 to TRBJ2-1, with a weak D call TRBD2 (6 bases). V lost 5 bases, J lost 5 bases, and 14 bases lay in between. This CDR3 comprises 14 residues. Germline V gives CDR1 SGDLS, CDR2 YYNGEE.

The genes are TRBV4-1 and TRBJ2-5; no definite D call. CDR3 length: 16 amino acids. Trimming shortened V by 1 base and J by 1 base, and 13 bases separated the two germline ends. The germline gives CDR1 MGHRA, CDR2 YSYEKL. DNA of the CDR3: TGCGCCAGCAGCCAAGTGTTAGGGTGGGCCCAAGAGACCCAGTACTTC. As protein: CASSQVLGWAQETQYF.

Of note for this clone: Other DNA variants within this sample encode the same CDR3. V is TRBV27 and J is TRBJ1-1; a weak D match, TRBD1 (5 bases). The germline V gene encodes CDR1 MNHEY and CDR2 SMNVEV (reference sequence). Trimming shortened V by 3 bases and J by 2 bases, and 7 bases separated the two germline ends. This CDR3 region has 13 residues. As DNA, the CDR3 is TGTGCCAGCAGTTTGAGGGGAAACACTGAAGCTTTCTTT. Its translation is CASSLRGNTEAFF.

The J gene is TRBJ2-7, the V gene TRBV27; D perhaps matches TRBD1 (5 bases). Per the germline V gene, CDR1 is MNHEY and CDR2 is SMNVEV (reference sequence). The CDR3 covers 15 residues. V was cut by 2 bases and J by 0 bases, with 11 bases left in between. The CDR3 sequence: CASSLNRRSSYEQYF. CDR3 DNA sequence: TGTGCCAGCAGTTTAAACAGGCGAAGCTCCTACGAGCAGTACTTC.

The chain links TRBV5-1 to TRBJ2-3; D unresolved. V lost 1 base, J lost 2 bases, and 11 bases lay in between. The CDR3 has 15 residues. Germline V gene sequence: CDR1 SGHRS, CDR2 YFSETQ. CDR3 region: CASSLLAGLTDTQYF. The CDR3 coding sequence is TGCGCCAGCAGCTTGTTGGCAGGCCTCACAGATACGCAGTATTTT.

This chain joins TRBV13 and TRBJ1-2; no reliable D call. The CDR3 is made up of 15 amino acids. Trimming stripped 0 bases from V and 0 bases from J, with 8 bases between. CDR1 PRHDT and CDR2 FYEKMQ come from the germline V gene (reference sequence). The CDR3 DNA reads as TGTGCCAGCAGCTTAGGGCAGAACACTAACTATGGCTACACCTTC. It encodes CASSLGQNTNYGYTF.

The chain employs TRBV30 and TRBJ2-7; the match to TRBD2 covers 8 bases. CDR1 and CDR2 (germline): GTSNPN, SVGIG (reference sequence). CDR3 length: 14 amino acids. Losses at the gene ends were 0 bases for V and 3 bases for J; bases not matched to a gene: 4. This CDR3 reads CAWSVLGGGYEQYF. The CDR3 nucleotides are TGTGCCTGGAGTGTACTCGGGGGGGGCTACGAGCAGTACTTC.

The rearrangement uses TRBV19 and TRBJ2-1, with 11 bases lining up with TRBD2. The CDR3 totals 15 residues. Germline assignment: CDR1 LNHDA and CDR2 SQIVND (reference sequence). The V gene end was trimmed by 5 bases and the J gene end by 4 bases; junction bases not matched to a gene: 4. The CDR3 loop reads CASSPTSGGYNEQFF. The CDR3 DNA follows: TGTGCCAGTAGTCCCACTAGCGGGGGTTACAATGAGCAGTTCTTC. The full variable domain, completed using reference TRBV19 and TRBJ2-1, is DGGITQSPKYLFRKEGQNVTLSCEQNLNHDAMYWYRQDPGQGLRLIYYSQIVNDFQKGDIAEGYSVSREKKESFPLTVTSAQKNPTAFYLCASSPTSGGYNEQFFGPGTRLTVL.

This chain links TRBV6-5 with TRBJ2-1, with 8 bases identical to TRBD2. Trimming took 6 bases from V and 5 from J; bases not matched to a gene: 0. The germline gives CDR1 MNHEY, CDR2 SVGAGI. This CDR3 comprises 12 residues. The CDR3, as DNA: TGTGCCAGCAGCGGGAGGGACAATGAGCAGTTCTTC. Translated: CASSGRDNEQFF.